This T cell receptor beta chain was documented in a study of T cells in Graves' hyperthyroidism and ophthalmopathy. Broader study findings: The majority of expanded thyroid clonotypes above 0.001 also appeared in blood.

Hyperthyroidism in the patients, aged 18 to 65, was newly diagnosed and under 2 months in duration. In this sample, this clonotype turned up many times. Its antigen is undetermined. The investigators amplified TCR beta CDR3 regions from RNA transcripts. The HTBI primer set drove a first-round RT-PCR of the TCR CDR3. In TCRdb, the multiplex PCR reads were re-called with MiXCR into one record per CDR3 protein. The sample lists fewer than 650,000 distinct CDR3 sequences; around 13% were seen once. This CDR3 comprises 19 residues. From germline, CDR1 is LGHNT and CDR2 FRNRAP. The trim removed 0 bases at V and 2 bases at J, leaving 8 bases unmatched.

This chain joins TRBV12-5 and TRBJ2-6; the match to TRBD1 covers 9 bases. Material for sequencing was blood. This TCR was sampled from a woman in her 30s with Graves' hyperthyroidism that later progressed to Graves' ophthalmopathy. CDR3 region: CASGLVLGTGLTGANVLTF. DNA for the CDR3: TGTGCTAGTGGTTTGGTACTGGGGACAGGGTTGACTGGGGCCAACGTCCTGACTTTC.